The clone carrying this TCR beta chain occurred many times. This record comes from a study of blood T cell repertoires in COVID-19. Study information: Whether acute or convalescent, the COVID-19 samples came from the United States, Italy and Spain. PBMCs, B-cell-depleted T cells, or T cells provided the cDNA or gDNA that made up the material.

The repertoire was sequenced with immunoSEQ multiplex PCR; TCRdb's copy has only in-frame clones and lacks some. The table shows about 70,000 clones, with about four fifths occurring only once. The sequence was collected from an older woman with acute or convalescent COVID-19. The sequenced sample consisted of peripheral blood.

The CDR3 coding sequence is TGTGCCAGCAGCTTAGCAGGGGTGGGTGGCTACACCTTC. Amino acid sequence: CASSLAGVGGYTF. The chain has TRBV7-2 and TRBJ1-2, with D possibly being TRBD1 (5 bases). This CDR3 has 13 amino acids. Germline V CDR1 and CDR2: SGHTA, FQGNSA. The V and J ends lost 0 bases and 7 bases respectively, with 9 bases between them. The entire variable domain, with the rest obtained from reference TRBV7-2 and TRBJ1-2, is as follows: GAGVSQSPSNKVTEKGKDVELRCDPISGHTALYWYRQSLGQGLEFLIYFQGNSAPDKSGLPSDRFSAERTGGSVSTLTIQRTQQEDSAVYLCASSLAGVGGYTFGSGTRLTVV.